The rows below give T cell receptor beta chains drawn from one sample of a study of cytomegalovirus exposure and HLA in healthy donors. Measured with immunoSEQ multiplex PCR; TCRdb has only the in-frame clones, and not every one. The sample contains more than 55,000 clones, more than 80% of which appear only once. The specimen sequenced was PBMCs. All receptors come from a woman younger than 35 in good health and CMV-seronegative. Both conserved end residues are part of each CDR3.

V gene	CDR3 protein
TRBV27	CASSLRGTGELFF
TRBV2	CASGWGGDTEAFF
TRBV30	CAWTLAEYYEQYF
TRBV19	CASSIDLGAPQPQHF
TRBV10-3	CATLGGGDSPTMKQFF
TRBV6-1	CASSEAQGMSGANVLTF
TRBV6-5	CASKQGPNSPLHF
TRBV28	CASNLAGVGYTF
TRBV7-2	CASSYSANYQETQYF
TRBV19	CASSGGQGGTEAFF
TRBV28	CASSLGQGDTGELFF
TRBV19	CASSTVTGGLTEAFF
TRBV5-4	CASSSNSQGAGELFF
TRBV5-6	CASSPGLAGGIDQETQYF
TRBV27	CASSKGGTAPYEQYF
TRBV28	CASSLGGRGANVLTF
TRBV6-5	CASSYSLTGGPGEQYF
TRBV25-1	CASNVDRECDEKLFF
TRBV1	CTSSPSGWMGSHEQYF
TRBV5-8	CASSLFRGTYEQYF
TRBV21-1	CASSSPGQSSYEQYF
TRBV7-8	CASSLGPGTSGIREQYF
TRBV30	CARGQANTEAFF
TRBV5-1	CASSLEGAPSTDTQYF
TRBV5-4	CASSLGTSVLYNEQFF
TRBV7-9	CASGYSGGTGANVLTF
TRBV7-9	CASSHIRLAGGPIFNEQFF
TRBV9	CASSVEAAREAFF
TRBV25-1	CASSESGRRYLYEQYF
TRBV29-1	CSVAGLAGGRTGELFF
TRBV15	CATSRDSGTASYEQYF
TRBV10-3	CAISARDRDQPQHF
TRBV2	CASSAGLAGITDTQYF
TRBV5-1	CASSETWNEQFF
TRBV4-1	CASSQGGWELAGELFF
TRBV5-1	CASSLGSLPGYPYEQYF
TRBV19	CASSMIESSYEQYF
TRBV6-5	CASSYSIRGAYEQYF
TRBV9	CASSVKRGTGDTLNTEAFF
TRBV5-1	CASSLRHGTGDTFSGANVLTF
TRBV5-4	CASSPKGAGLTYNEQFF
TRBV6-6	CASSGGTGRTGELFF
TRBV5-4	CASSLRGTTEAFF